The 23 T cell receptor beta chains below all came from one sample that was sequenced in a study of CXCR3-negative and CXCR3-positive naive CD8 T cells. UMI-labeled 5' RACE yielded the TRB cDNA libraries. One entry per CDR3 protein, without DNA, is what TCRdb gives after re-calling the 5' RACE reads. The table gives 84,000 or so distinct CDR3 sequences; the top ten clones make up around 1.4% of it. The sequenced sample consisted of naive CXCR3- CD8+ T cells from blood. Subset in this sample: CD45RO-CCR7+CD27+CD95- naive CD8+ T cells lacking CXCR3 (TNR3-). The receptors stem from a human donor in good health. Some clones in this sample may be carry-over from other donors' samples.

V and J are TRBV12-5 and TRBJ1-3. Germline CDR1 and CDR2: LGHNT and FRNRAP. CDR3 length: 13 residues. Here the CDR3 reads CASLGLPGNTIYF.

J is TRBJ2-7 and V is TRBV7-9; TCRdb gives TRBD2 as the D gene, but with no DNA this cannot be confirmed. CDR1 SEHNR and CDR2 FQNEAQ come from the germline V gene (reference sequence). CDR3 size: 12 residues. CDR3 loop: CASSFEGYEQYF.

The chain links TRBV6-2 or TRBV6-3 to TRBJ2-1; TCRdb lists TRBD1, though no DNA is available to test this call. Germline lookup yields CDR1 MNHEY and CDR2 SVGEGT. The CDR3 totals 14 residues. The CDR3 loop reads CASSRGAGIDEQFF.

The chain combines TRBV5-1 with TRBJ1-1; no DNA is available, so the TRBD1 call from TCRdb remains unchecked. The length of the CDR3 is 14 residues. Germline V lookup: CDR1 SGHRS, CDR2 YFSETQ. The CDR3 loop reads CASSLWDQNTEAFF.

CDR3 sequence: CASSPIPNEQFF. The chain links TRBV7-9 to TRBJ2-1. Germline V gene data show CDR1 as SEHNR and CDR2 as FQNEAQ (reference sequence). The CDR3 covers 12 residues.

The gene calls are TRBV27 and TRBJ1-5. Germline-derived CDR1 and CDR2 are MNHEY and SMNVEV (reference sequence). The CDR3 extends over 13 amino acids. CDR3 residues: CASSSYSNQPQHF.

The genes are TRBV27 and TRBJ2-7; the TCRdb call, TRBD1, lacks DNA for checking. This CDR3 region has 15 residues. The germline V gene encodes CDR1 MNHEY and CDR2 SMNVEV (reference sequence). The CDR3 here is CASSVDSGGRDEQYF.

The chain couples TRBV3-1 to TRBJ1-1; the D call from TCRdb, TRBD1, cannot be confirmed without DNA. CDR1 and CDR2 from the germline V gene are LGHDT and YNNKEL (reference sequence). This CDR3 region has 15 residues. CDR3 amino acids: CASSGRTGGDTEAFF.

The chain uses TRBV29-1 and TRBJ2-5; TCRdb indicates TRBD2, and absent DNA this call remains unverified. The CDR3 loop spans 14 amino acids. Germline loops: CDR1 SQVTM, CDR2 ANQGSEA. CDR3 sequence: CSVEGAPGEETQYF.

J is TRBJ2-1 and V is TRBV6-2 or TRBV6-3; TCRdb proposes TRBD1, but this gene call is untestable without DNA. Looked up from germline, CDR1 is MNHEY and CDR2 is SVGEGT. The CDR3 is made up of 14 amino acids. The CDR3 spells CASSYFPGYNEQFF.

V is TRBV28 and J is TRBJ2-7; TCRdb's D gene call, TRBD1, goes unchecked for lack of DNA. In germline, CDR1 is MDHEN, CDR2 SYDVKM. The CDR3 has 14 residues. This chain's CDR3 is CASSPDGRGYEQYF.

The V call is TRBV7-6, the J call TRBJ2-1; the TRBD2 assignment by TCRdb is unverifiable without DNA. There are 17 residues in the CDR3. Looked up from germline, CDR1 is SGHVS and CDR2 is FNYEAQ. The CDR3 sequence is CASSPSPGLTTDNEQFF.

This sequence joins TRBV9 and TRBJ2-1. The CDR3 spans 15 residues. CDR1 is SGDLS, CDR2 YYNGEE, per germline. The CDR3 sequence is CASSVVGSGYNEQFF.

This sequence joins TRBV7-2 and TRBJ2-7; TCRdb outputs TRBD1, but without DNA this stays unchecked. Germline V gene lookup returns CDR1 SGHTA and CDR2 FQGNSA. This CDR3 has 20 residues. The CDR3 sequence: CASSFPHEPQYRGRWGEQYF.

The chain employs TRBV29-1 and TRBJ1-1; TCRdb outputs TRBD1, but without DNA this stays unchecked. The CDR3 extends over 11 amino acids. Germline V CDR1 and CDR2: SQVTM, ANQGSEA. The CDR3: CSVAGGTVAFF.

This chain links TRBV29-1 with TRBJ1-1. The CDR3 runs to 14 residues. Germline assignment: CDR1 SQVTM and CDR2 ANQGSEA. This chain's CDR3 is CSVEGEDGPTEAFF. Full variable domain (remainder filled in from reference TRBV29-1 and TRBJ1-1): SAVISQKPSRDICQRGTSLTIQCQVDSQVTMMFWYRQQPGQSLTLIATANQGSEATYESGFVIDKFPISRPNLTFSTLTVSNMSPEDSSIYLCSVEGEDGPTEAFFGQGTRLTVV.

The genes are TRBV27 and TRBJ1-1. CDR1 and CDR2 (germline): MNHEY, SMNVEV (reference sequence). This CDR3 has 12 residues. CDR3 sequence: CASSLSGSEAFF.

The J gene is TRBJ2-1, the V gene TRBV20-1; TCRdb lists TRBD2, though no DNA is available to test this call. Germline V gene data show CDR1 as DFQATT and CDR2 as SNEGSKA (reference sequence). This CDR3 has 18 residues. The CDR3 here is CSAEGLAGGSSSYNEQFF.

The rearrangement links TRBV5-5 to TRBJ2-2; checking the TCRdb D call of TRBD1 is not possible without DNA. The CDR3 extends over 14 amino acids. The germline V gene encodes CDR1 SGHKS and CDR2 YYEKEE (reference sequence). The CDR3 region is CATSGTTNTGELFF.

CDR3: CASSYEAGGSYEQYF. The V and J genes are TRBV27 and TRBJ2-7; TCRdb returns TRBD2, unconfirmable since there is no DNA. The CDR3 has 15 residues. Germline CDR1 is MNHEY and CDR2 is SMNVEV (reference sequence).

The V call is TRBV24-1, the J call TRBJ2-1; with no DNA, the TCRdb D assignment of TRBD1 cannot be verified. This CDR3 region has 14 residues. CDR1 is KGHDR and CDR2 is SFDVKD in the germline V gene. This CDR3 is CATSESDSYNEQFF.

This chain uses TRBV20-1 with TRBJ2-7; as DNA is missing, the TRBD1 call by TCRdb cannot be tested. Germline CDR1 reads DFQATT; CDR2 reads SNEGSKA (reference sequence). The CDR3 contains 12 residues. CDR3 sequence reads: CSAPGPGYEQYF.

The chain has TRBV11-3 and TRBJ2-1; the TRBD1 assignment by TCRdb is unverifiable without DNA. Germline assignment: CDR1 SGHNT and CDR2 YENEEA. This CDR3 is built from 15 residues. The CDR3 is CASSSRQGASNEQFF.